What follows is one T cell receptor (beta chain) and its context. Its antigen is not known. The data were taken from a study of somatic mutations in cytotoxic T cells in rheumatoid arthritis. For the study at large: Immediately following diagnosis and ahead of any treatment, patient blood (about 30 ml EDTA) was drawn. Findings and limits, study-wide: The study found that the largest CD8+ clone exceeded 20% of CD8+ cells in about an eighth of the roughly 60 patients. Healthy controls showed no age-related rise in CD8+ clonality, whereas rheumatoid arthritis patients did. Researchers did not know the antigen targets of the expanded CD8+ clones.

Looked up from germline, CDR1 is SGHVS and CDR2 is FQNEAQ. J gave up 3 bases and V 5 bases, and 9 bases lay outside the gene matches. The CDR3 has 16 amino acids. Clones were sequenced by immunoSEQ multiplex PCR, and TCRdb holds only the in-frame ones, with some missing. The sample lists some 14,000 clones; approximately 75% were seen once. The sample taken for sequencing was CD8+ T cells sorted from blood. The TCR was taken from an adult with rheumatoid arthritis. The chain uses TRBV7-8 and TRBJ2-1; 8 positions match TRBD1. CDR3 nucleotides: TGTGCCAGCAGCCCTGTAATACAGGGGGTCTACAATGAGCAGTTCTTC. Translating gives CASSPVIQGVYNEQFF. Full variable domain (rest looked up from reference TRBV7-8 and TRBJ2-1): GAGVSQSPRYKVAKRGQDVALRCDPISGHVSLFWYQQALGQGPEFLTYFQNEAQLDKSGLPSDRFFAERPEGSVSTLKIQRTQQEDSAVYLCASSPVIQGVYNEQFFGPGTRLTVL.